What follows are 9 T cell receptor beta chains derived from one specimen sequenced in a study of shared clonotypes between healthy human individuals. Method: immunoSEQ multiplex PCR; TCRdb's copy keeps in-frame clones and lacks some. This sample has hundreds of thousands of clones; 90% to 95% occur once, and the top ten carry about 24%. CD8 cells classed as naive were CD45RO-negative and positively selected for CCR7, excluding terminally differentiated effector memory CD45RA+ cells. Sequencing input: naive CD8+ T cells sorted from blood. Receptors originate from a man between 25 and 39 years old in good health.

The chain joins TRBV27 to TRBJ2-7; D not resolved. Trimming left V 7 bases short and J 3 bases short, with 16 bases between. There are 14 residues in the CDR3. Germline loops: CDR1 MNHEY, CDR2 SMNVEV (reference sequence). CDR3 sequence reads: CASTRRASHYEQYF. The CDR3 DNA sequence: TGTGCCAGCACACGACGGGCCAGCCACTACGAGCAGTACTTC.

V and J are TRBV19 and TRBJ2-1; a weak D match, TRBD2 (5 bases). The V and J ends lost 1 base and 4 bases respectively, with 17 bases between them. The CDR3 loop spans 17 amino acids. The germline V gene has CDR1 LNHDA and CDR2 SQIVND (reference sequence). CDR3 DNA: TGTGCCAGTAGTATAGGGGCCAGACGGGGTGCGTACAATGAGCAGTTCTTC. This codes for CASSIGARRGAYNEQFF.

The chain carries TRBV27 and TRBJ1-1; D is unresolved. Germline CDR1 reads MNHEY; CDR2 reads SMNVEV (reference sequence). This CDR3 has 15 residues. V was trimmed by 2 bases and J by 1 base, leaving 11 bases between them. CDR3 sequence reads: CASSLRSTGNTEAFF. The CDR3 DNA sequence: TGTGCCAGCAGTTTACGGTCGACGGGGAACACTGAAGCTTTCTTT.

The CDR3 loop reads CASSLGSLDRVGLLNTEAFF. CDR3 sequence (DNA): TGTGCCAGCAGCTTGGGTTCCCTTGACAGGGTAGGGCTTTTGAACACTGAAGCTTTCTTT. This rearrangement joins TRBV5-4 to TRBJ1-1, with 7 bases that match TRBD1. The CDR3 consists of 20 residues. V lost 0 bases to trimming and J lost 0 bases; unmatched junction nucleotides: 17. Per the germline V gene, CDR1 is SGHNT and CDR2 is YYREEE (reference sequence).

The V call is TRBV12-5, the J call TRBJ2-3; 8 bases align to TRBD2. The length of the CDR3 is 13 residues. Germline-derived CDR1 and CDR2 are LGHNT and FRNRAP. V lost 8 bases to trimming and J lost 2 bases; unmatched junction nucleotides: 3. The CDR3 DNA reads as TGTGCTAGTACGACTAGCGCCACAGATACGCAGTATTTT. This translates into CASTTSATDTQYF.

The chain carries TRBV2 and TRBJ2-3, with D perhaps TRBD2 (5 bases). The germline V gene has CDR1 SNHLY and CDR2 FYNNEI. The CDR3 length is 14 residues. The V end lost 6 bases, the J end lost 2 bases, and 12 bases lay between the germline ends. The CDR3 nucleotides read TGTGCCAGCAGCCCCGGACTCCCCACAGATACGCAGTATTTT. It yields the protein CASSPGLPTDTQYF. Based on the CDR3 plus reference TRBV2 and TRBJ2-3, the full variable domain is EPEVTQTPSHQVTQMGQEVILRCVPISNHLYFYWYRQILGQKVEFLVSFYNNEISEKSEIFDDQFSVERPDGSNFTLKIRSTKLEDSAMYFCASSPGLPTDTQYFGPGTRLTVL.

The chain recombines TRBV7-9 with TRBJ2-2; D is perhaps TRBD2 (6 bases). Germline CDR1 and CDR2: SEHNR and FQNEAQ (reference sequence). Trimming stripped 5 bases from V and 5 bases from J, with 12 bases between. This CDR3 has 14 amino acids. The CDR3 here is CASSVGGDTGELFF. The DNA for the CDR3 is TGTGCCAGCAGCGTCGGCGGGGATACCGGGGAGCTGTTTTTT.

The chain couples TRBV29-1 to TRBJ2-1; 8 nucleotides agree with TRBD1. J lost 6 bases, V lost 4 bases, and 8 bases had no gene match. This CDR3 has 14 amino acids. Germline assignment: CDR1 SQVTM and CDR2 ANQGSEA. The CDR3 DNA reads as TGCAGCGTTGTAACGGGACAGGAGCGCAATGAGCAGTTCTTC. Translating it yields CSVVTGQERNEQFF.

In DNA, the CDR3 is TGCGCCAGCAGGGAAACGGGTCTCTACAATGAGCAGTTCTTC. Residues: CASRETGLYNEQFF. The chain links TRBV5-1 to TRBJ2-1; D gene ambiguous. The V and J ends lost 5 bases and 3 bases respectively, with 12 bases between them. The germline CDR1 and CDR2 sequences are SGHRS and YFSETQ. This CDR3 region has 14 residues.